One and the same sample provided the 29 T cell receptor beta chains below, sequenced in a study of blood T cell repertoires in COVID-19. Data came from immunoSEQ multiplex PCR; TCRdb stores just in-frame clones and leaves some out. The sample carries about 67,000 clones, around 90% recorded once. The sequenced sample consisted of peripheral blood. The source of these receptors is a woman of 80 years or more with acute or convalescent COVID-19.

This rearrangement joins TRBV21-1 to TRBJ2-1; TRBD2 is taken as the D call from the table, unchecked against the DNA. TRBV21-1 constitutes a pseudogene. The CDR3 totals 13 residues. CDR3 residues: CASSRESDNEQFF. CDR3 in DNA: TGTGCCAGCAGCCGCGAGTCGGACAATGAGCAGTTCTTC.

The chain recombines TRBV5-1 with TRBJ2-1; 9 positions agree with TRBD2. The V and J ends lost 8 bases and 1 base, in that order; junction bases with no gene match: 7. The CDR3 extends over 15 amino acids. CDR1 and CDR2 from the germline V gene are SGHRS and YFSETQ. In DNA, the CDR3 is TGCGCCAGTGCGGGGGGGCCGGAGTCCTACAATGAGCAGTTCTTC. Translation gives CASAGGPESYNEQFF.

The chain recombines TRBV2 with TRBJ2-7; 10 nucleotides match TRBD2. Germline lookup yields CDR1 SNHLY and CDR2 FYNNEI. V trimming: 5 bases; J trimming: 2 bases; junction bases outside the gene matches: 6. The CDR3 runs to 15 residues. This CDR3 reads CASSPTSGAAYEQYF. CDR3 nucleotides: TGTGCCAGCAGTCCCACTAGCGGGGCCGCCTACGAGCAGTACTTC.

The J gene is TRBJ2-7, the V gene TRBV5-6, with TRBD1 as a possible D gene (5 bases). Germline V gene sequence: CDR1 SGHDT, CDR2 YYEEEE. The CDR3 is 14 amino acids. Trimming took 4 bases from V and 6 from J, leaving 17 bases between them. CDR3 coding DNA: TGTGCCAGCAGCCTCTCCGAGGCCAGGGCCGAGCAGTACTTC. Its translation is CASSLSEARAEQYF.

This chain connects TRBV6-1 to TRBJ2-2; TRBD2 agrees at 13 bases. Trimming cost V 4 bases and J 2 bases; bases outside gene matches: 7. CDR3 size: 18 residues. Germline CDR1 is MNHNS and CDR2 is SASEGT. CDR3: CASSALAGGPSNTGELFF. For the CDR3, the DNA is TGTGCCAGCAGTGCACTAGCGGGAGGGCCAAGTAACACCGGGGAGCTGTTTTTT.

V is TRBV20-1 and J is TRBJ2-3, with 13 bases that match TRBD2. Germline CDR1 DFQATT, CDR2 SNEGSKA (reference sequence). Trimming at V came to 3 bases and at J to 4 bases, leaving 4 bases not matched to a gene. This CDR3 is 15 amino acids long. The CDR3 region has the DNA TGCAGTGCTAGTCCCGGGACTAGCGGGGCAGATACGCAGTATTTT. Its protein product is CSASPGTSGADTQYF.

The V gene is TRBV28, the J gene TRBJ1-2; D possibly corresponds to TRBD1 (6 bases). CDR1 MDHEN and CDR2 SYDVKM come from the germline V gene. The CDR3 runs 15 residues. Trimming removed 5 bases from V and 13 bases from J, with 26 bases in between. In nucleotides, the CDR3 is TGTGCCAGCAGTCCATGGAGAGTGGGTTGGACAGTGCCCACCTTC. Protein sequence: CASSPWRVGWTVPTF.

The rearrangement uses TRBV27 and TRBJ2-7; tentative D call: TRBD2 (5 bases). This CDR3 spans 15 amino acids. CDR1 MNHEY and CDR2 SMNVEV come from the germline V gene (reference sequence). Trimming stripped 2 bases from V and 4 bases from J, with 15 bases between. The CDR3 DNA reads TGTGCCAGCAGTTTACTGGCGGGCGTCGTTTACGAGCAGTACTTC. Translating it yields CASSLLAGVVYEQYF.

CDR3 in amino acids: CASSVESSGNTIYF. CDR3 DNA sequence: TGTGCCAGCAGCGTTGAGAGCTCTGGAAACACCATATATTTT. V usage is TRBV9 and J usage is TRBJ1-3; D call uncertain. Germline values: CDR1 SGDLS, CDR2 YYNGEE. V was clipped by 2 bases and J by 0 bases, with 6 bases between them. CDR3 length: 14 amino acids.

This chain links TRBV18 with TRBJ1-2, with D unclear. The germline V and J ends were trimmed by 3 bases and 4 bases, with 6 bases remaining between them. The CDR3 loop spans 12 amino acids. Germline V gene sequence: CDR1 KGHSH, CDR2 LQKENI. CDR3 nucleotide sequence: TGTGCCAGCTCACCTGAGGTCTATGGCTACACCTTC. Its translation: CASSPEVYGYTF. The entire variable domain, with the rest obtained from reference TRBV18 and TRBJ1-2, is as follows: NAGVMQNPRHLVRRRGQEARLRCSPMKGHSHVYWYRQLPEEGLKFMVYLQKENIIDESGMPKERFSAEFPKEGPSILRIQQVVRGDSAAYFCASSPEVYGYTFGSGTRLTVV.

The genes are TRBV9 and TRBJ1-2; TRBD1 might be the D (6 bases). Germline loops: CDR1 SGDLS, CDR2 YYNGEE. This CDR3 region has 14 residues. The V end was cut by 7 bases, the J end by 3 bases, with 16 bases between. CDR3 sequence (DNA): TGTGCCAGCGGTCAGGCAGGGGCTCACTATGGCTACACCTTC. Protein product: CASGQAGAHYGYTF.

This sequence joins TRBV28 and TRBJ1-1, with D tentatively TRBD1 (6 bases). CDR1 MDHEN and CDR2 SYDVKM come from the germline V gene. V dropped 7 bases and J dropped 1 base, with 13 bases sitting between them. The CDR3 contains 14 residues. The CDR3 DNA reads TGTGCCAGCAAAACAGGACAGCAGAACACTGAAGCTTTCTTT. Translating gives CASKTGQQNTEAFF.

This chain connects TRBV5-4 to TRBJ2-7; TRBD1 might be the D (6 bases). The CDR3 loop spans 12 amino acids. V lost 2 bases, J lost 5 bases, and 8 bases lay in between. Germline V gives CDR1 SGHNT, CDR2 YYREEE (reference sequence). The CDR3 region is CASSFYRDEQYF. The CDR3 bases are TGTGCCAGCAGCTTTTACAGGGACGAGCAGTACTTC.

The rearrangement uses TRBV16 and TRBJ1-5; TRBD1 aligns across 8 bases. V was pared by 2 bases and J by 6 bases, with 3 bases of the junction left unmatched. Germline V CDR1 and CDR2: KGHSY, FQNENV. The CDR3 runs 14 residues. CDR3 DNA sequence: TGTGCCAGCAGCCAAGGACAGGGCACTCAGCCCCAGCATTTT. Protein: CASSQGQGTQPQHF.

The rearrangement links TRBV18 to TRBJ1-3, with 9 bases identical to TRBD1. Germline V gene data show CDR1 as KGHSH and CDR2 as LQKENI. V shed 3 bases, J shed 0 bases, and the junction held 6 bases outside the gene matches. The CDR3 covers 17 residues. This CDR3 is CASSPGTGTRSGNTIYF. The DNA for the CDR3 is TGTGCCAGCTCACCTGGGACAGGGACTCGCTCTGGAAACACCATATATTTT.

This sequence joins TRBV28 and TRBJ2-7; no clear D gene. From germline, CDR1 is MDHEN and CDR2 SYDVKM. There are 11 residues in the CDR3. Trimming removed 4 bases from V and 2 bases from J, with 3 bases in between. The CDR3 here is CASSSAYEQYF. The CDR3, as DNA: TGTGCCAGCAGTTCCGCCTACGAGCAGTACTTC.

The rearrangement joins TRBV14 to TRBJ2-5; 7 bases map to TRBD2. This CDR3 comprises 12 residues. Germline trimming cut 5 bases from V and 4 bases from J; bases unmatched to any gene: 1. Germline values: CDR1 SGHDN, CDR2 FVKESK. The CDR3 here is CASSWGGETQYF. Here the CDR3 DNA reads TGTGCCAGCAGCTGGGGGGGAGAGACCCAGTACTTC.

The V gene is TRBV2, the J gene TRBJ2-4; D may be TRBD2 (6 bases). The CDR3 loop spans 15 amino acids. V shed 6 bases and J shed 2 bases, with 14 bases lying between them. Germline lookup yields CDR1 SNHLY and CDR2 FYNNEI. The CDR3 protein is CASSPPGGPKNIQYF. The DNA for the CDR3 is TGTGCCAGCAGCCCCCCCGGGGGACCCAAAAACATTCAGTACTTC. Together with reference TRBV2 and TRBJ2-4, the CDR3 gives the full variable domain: EPEVTQTPSHQVTQMGQEVILRCVPISNHLYFYWYRQILGQKVEFLVSFYNNEISEKSEIFDDQFSVERPDGSNFTLKIRSTKLEDSAMYFCASSPPGGPKNIQYFGAGTRLSVL.

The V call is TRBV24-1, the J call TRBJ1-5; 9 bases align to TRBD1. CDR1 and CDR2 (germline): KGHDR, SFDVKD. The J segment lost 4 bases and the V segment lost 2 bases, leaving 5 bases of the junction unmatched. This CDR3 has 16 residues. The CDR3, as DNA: TGTGCCACCAGTGATTCCGGGACAGGGAAAAATCAGCCCCAGCATTTT. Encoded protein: CATSDSGTGKNQPQHF.

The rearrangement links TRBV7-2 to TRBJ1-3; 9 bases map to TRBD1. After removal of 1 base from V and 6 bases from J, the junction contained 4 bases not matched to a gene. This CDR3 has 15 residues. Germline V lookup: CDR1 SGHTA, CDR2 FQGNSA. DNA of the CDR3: TGTGCCAGCAGCTTAGGGACAGGGGCGGCAAACACCATATATTTT. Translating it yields CASSLGTGAANTIYF.

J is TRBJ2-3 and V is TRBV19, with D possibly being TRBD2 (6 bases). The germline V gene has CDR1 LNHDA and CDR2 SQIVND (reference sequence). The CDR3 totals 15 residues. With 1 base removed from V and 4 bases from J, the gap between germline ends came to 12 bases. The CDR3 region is CASSIGGLRADTQYF. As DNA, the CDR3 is TGTGCCAGTAGTATAGGAGGACTACGGGCAGATACGCAGTATTTT.

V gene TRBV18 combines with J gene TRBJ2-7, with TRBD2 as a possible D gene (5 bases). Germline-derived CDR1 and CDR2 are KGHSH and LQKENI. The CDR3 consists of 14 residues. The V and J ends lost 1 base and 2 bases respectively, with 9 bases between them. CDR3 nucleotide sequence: TGTGCCAGCTCACCACGGGCGGGCCCCTACGAGCAGTACTTC. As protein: CASSPRAGPYEQYF.

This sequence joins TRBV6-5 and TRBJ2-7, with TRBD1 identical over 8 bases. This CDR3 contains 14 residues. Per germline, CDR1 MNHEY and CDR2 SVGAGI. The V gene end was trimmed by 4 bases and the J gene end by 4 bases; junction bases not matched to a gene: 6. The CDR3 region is CASSFLQGGYEQYF. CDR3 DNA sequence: TGTGCCAGCAGTTTCTTACAGGGGGGTTACGAGCAGTACTTC.

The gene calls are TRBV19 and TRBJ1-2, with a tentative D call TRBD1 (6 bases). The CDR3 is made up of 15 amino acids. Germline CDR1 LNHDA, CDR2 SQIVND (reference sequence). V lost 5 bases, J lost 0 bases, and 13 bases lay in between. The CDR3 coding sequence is TGTGCCAGTAGTGCCACCGGGACAACTAACTATGGCTACACCTTC. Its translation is CASSATGTTNYGYTF.

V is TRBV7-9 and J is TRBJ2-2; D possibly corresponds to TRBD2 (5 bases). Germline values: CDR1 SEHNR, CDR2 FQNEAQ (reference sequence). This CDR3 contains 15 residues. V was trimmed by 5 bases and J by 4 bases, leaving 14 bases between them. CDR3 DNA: TGTGCCAGCAGCCTTGCAATCGGGGTCACCGGGGAGCTGTTTTTT. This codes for CASSLAIGVTGELFF. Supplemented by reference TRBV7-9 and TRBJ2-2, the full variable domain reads DTGVSQNPRHKITKRGQNVTFRCDPISEHNRLYWYRQTLGQGPEFLTYFQNEAQLEKSRLLSDRFSAERPKGSFSTLEIQRTEQGDSAMYLCASSLAIGVTGELFFGEGSRLTVL.

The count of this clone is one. For the CDR3, the DNA is TGTGCCAGCAGTTACTCTGGGACAGGTGCCGGCGTCGCCATATATTTT. This gives the protein CASSYSGTGAGVAIYF. The chain employs TRBV6-5 and TRBJ1-3; 8 nucleotides agree with TRBD1. With V trimmed by 0 bases and J by 11 bases, 12 bases remained unmatched. The CDR3 extends over 16 amino acids. From germline, CDR1 is MNHEY and CDR2 SVGAGI.

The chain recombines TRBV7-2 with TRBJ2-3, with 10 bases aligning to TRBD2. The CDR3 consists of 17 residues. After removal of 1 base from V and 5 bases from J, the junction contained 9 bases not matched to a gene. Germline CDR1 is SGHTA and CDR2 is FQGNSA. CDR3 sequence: CASSLGLAGGGQDTQYF. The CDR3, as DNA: TGTGCCAGCAGCTTAGGGTTAGCGGGAGGCGGACAAGATACGCAGTATTTT.

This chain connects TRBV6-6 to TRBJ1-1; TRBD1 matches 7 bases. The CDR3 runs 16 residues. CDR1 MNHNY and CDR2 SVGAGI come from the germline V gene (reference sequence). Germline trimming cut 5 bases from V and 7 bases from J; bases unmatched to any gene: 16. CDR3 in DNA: TGTGCCAGCAGTCCGTACTCGGGCCAGGGGGGTTTTGAAGCTTTCTTT. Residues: CASSPYSGQGGFEAFF.

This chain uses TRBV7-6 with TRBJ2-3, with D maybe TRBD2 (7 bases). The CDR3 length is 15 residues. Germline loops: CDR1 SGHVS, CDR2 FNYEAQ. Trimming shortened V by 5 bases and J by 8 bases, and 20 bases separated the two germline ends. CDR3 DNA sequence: TGTGCCAGCAGCCCGGGGGGCGGGAGTGGTGGTACGCAGTATTTT. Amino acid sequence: CASSPGGGSGGTQYF.